The 27 T cell receptor beta chains presented below share a single source sample, sequenced in a study of a mutant IDH1 vaccine in newly diagnosed glioma. No antigen is known for these receptors. Noted time point: week 35, safety follow-up. Doses comprised 300 ug of mutant IDH1 20-mer peptide each, plus topical imiquimod. Clones were read by immunoSEQ multiplex PCR, and TCRdb kept only the in-frame ones, dropping some. The data contain 45,000 to 55,000 clones, approximately 80% of them singletons. The material sequenced was PBMCs, taken from a glioma patient whose treatment included an IDH1 peptide vaccine. The receptors originated from a man aged 35 to 55 with glioma.

V and J are TRBV5-5 and TRBJ1-1; D is ambiguous. Germline-derived CDR1 and CDR2 are SGHKS and YYEKEE (reference sequence). Trimming removed 2 bases from V and 1 base from J, with 9 bases in between. There are 14 residues in the CDR3. CDR3 residues: CASSFAVGNTEAFF. The CDR3 bases are TGTGCCAGCAGCTTCGCGGTAGGGAACACTGAAGCTTTCTTT.

This chain's CDR3 is CASAQGGPVGHQPQHF. DNA of the CDR3: TGTGCTAGTGCCCAGGGGGGACCGGTCGGCCATCAGCCCCAGCATTTT. The chain uses TRBV12-5 and TRBJ1-5; 7 bases match TRBD1. Germline V gives CDR1 LGHNT, CDR2 FRNRAP. This CDR3 region has 16 residues. Trimming took 7 bases from V and 5 from J; bases not matched to a gene: 14.

CDR3 residues: CASSIRPTGDEAFF. In DNA, the CDR3 is TGTGCCAGCAGCATAAGACCGACAGGGGATGAGGCTTTCTTT. This chain connects TRBV21-1 to TRBJ1-1; TRBD1 is the table's D call, not checked against the DNA. TRBV21-1 is a known pseudogene. The CDR3 contains 14 residues.

The rearrangement uses TRBV27 and TRBJ2-1, with a possible D match to TRBD1 (5 bases). Germline V CDR1 and CDR2: MNHEY, SMNVEV (reference sequence). The CDR3 totals 12 residues. V dropped 8 bases and J dropped 4 bases, with 9 bases sitting between them. CDR3 sequence reads: CASYDRYNEQFF. The DNA for the CDR3 is TGTGCCAGCTACGACAGATACAATGAGCAGTTCTTC.

V is TRBV27 and J is TRBJ2-3; TRBD1 might be the D (6 bases). With 4 bases removed from V and 1 base from J, the gap between germline ends came to 15 bases. Germline V gene lookup returns CDR1 MNHEY and CDR2 SMNVEV (reference sequence). This CDR3 comprises 16 residues. CDR3 sequence (DNA): TGTGCCAGCAGTTCCCCACAGGGATCGGGCACAGATACGCAGTATTTT. This codes for CASSSPQGSGTDTQYF.

Remarks on this clone: An end of the junction differs from the germline gene, which may be a read error. The chain employs TRBV4-1 and TRBJ1-5; 8 bases are a match to TRBD1. Germline V gene lookup returns CDR1 MGHRA and CDR2 YSYEKL. This CDR3 is 17 amino acids long. CDR3 bases: TGCACCAGCAGCCAGGACAGGGAAGGTTTTGTCAATCAGCCCCAGCATTTT. This sequence encodes CTSSQDREGFVNQPQHF.

This clone was seen a single time. The chain's CDR3 is CASTLEGRRGTGELFF. The CDR3 nucleotides are TGTGCCAGCACTCTAGAAGGAAGACGAGGGACCGGGGAGCTGTTTTTT. V is TRBV2 and J is TRBJ2-2; possibly TRBD2 for D (5 bases). This CDR3 contains 16 residues. Germline V gene lookup returns CDR1 SNHLY and CDR2 FYNNEI. The V end was cut by 7 bases, the J end by 5 bases, with 20 bases between.

V is TRBV20-1 and J is TRBJ2-1; 7 nucleotides line up with TRBD1. Germline-derived CDR1 and CDR2 are DFQATT and SNEGSKA (reference sequence). V shed 4 bases and J 6 bases; nucleotides not matched to a gene: 0. This CDR3 comprises 11 residues. CDR3 residues: CSATGGNEQFF. DNA for the CDR3: TGCAGTGCTACAGGGGGCAATGAGCAGTTCTTC.

This clone was counted once. This chain uses TRBV6-6 with TRBJ1-5, with unresolved D. Germline loops: CDR1 MNHNY, CDR2 SVGAGI (reference sequence). The CDR3 length is 13 residues. Trimming removed 5 bases from V and 7 bases from J, with 12 bases in between. The CDR3, as DNA: TGTGCCAGCAGTCCCCGTAATGTACAGCCCCAGCATTTT. Its protein is CASSPRNVQPQHF.

The chain recombines TRBV15 with TRBJ2-3; 13 bases agree with TRBD2. This CDR3 region has 17 residues. The ends lost 2 bases at V and 1 base at J; junction bases unmatched: 3. Germline V gene data show CDR1 as LNHNV and CDR2 as YYDKDF (reference sequence). This CDR3 is CATSRTLAGGGTDTQYF. CDR3 in DNA: TGTGCCACCAGCAGAACACTAGCGGGGGGGGGCACAGATACGCAGTATTTT.

The V and J genes are TRBV7-7 and TRBJ2-1; D may be TRBD1 (5 bases). Per the germline V gene, CDR1 is SSHAT and CDR2 is FNYEAQ (reference sequence). This CDR3 contains 15 residues. Trimming took off 5 bases at V and 7 bases at J, with 18 bases between the two ends. CDR3 sequence: CASSRLGASGNEQFF. The DNA for the CDR3 is TGTGCCAGCAGCCGCCTCGGAGCGTCAGGGAATGAGCAGTTCTTC.

The chain joins TRBV14 to TRBJ2-7; no clear D gene. Trimming stripped 4 bases from V and 0 bases from J, with 7 bases between. The CDR3 runs to 13 residues. In germline, CDR1 is SGHDN, CDR2 FVKESK. The CDR3 DNA reads TGTGCCAGCAGCCGGGTCACCTCCTACGAGCAGTACTTC. This gives the protein CASSRVTSYEQYF.

The gene calls are TRBV5-8 and TRBJ2-1; D uncertain. The germline V gene encodes CDR1 SGHTS and CDR2 YDEGEE. The CDR3 spans 11 residues. Trimming shortened V by 2 bases and J by 5 bases, and 2 bases separated the two germline ends. The CDR3 coding sequence is TGTGCCAGCAGCTTCCACAATGAGCAGTTCTTC. Translated: CASSFHNEQFF.

The rearrangement links TRBV6-1 to TRBJ2-7; the D gene is possibly TRBD2 (5 bases). Germline CDR1 MNHNS, CDR2 SASEGT. V lost 4 bases to trimming and J lost 2 bases, with 9 bases between them. The CDR3 is 13 amino acids. Written as DNA, the CDR3 is TGTGCCAGCAGTGTAACTAGAACCTACGAGCAGTACTTC. Translated: CASSVTRTYEQYF.

This clone showed up just a few times. V and J are TRBV4-1 and TRBJ1-1; no reliable D call. Germline loops: CDR1 MGHRA, CDR2 YSYEKL. CDR3 size: 13 residues. V lost 4 bases and J 3 bases, leaving 9 bases between the germline ends. The CDR3 bases are TGCGCCAGCAGCCTGTGGGTAGACACTGAAGCTTTCTTT. Translating gives CASSLWVDTEAFF.

The chain carries TRBV19 and TRBJ2-2, with a weak D call TRBD1 (5 bases). The CDR3 totals 16 residues. Germline assignment: CDR1 LNHDA and CDR2 SQIVND (reference sequence). Trimming stripped 7 bases from V and 8 bases from J, with 23 bases between. The CDR3 sequence: CASKPSPTQGRGELFF. CDR3 sequence (DNA): TGTGCCAGTAAACCCTCACCGACTCAGGGTAGGGGGGAGCTGTTTTTT.

The V and J genes are TRBV5-5 and TRBJ1-1; a possible D gene is TRBD1 (5 bases). The CDR3 covers 17 residues. The V end was cut by 2 bases, the J end by 0 bases, with 17 bases between. Germline V lookup: CDR1 SGHKS, CDR2 YYEKEE (reference sequence). This chain's CDR3 is CASSFGLRQGMNTEAFF. The CDR3 coding sequence is TGTGCCAGCAGCTTTGGCTTACGCCAGGGAATGAACACTGAAGCTTTCTTT.

The gene calls are TRBV27 and TRBJ1-5, with D possibly being TRBD1 (6 bases). Trimming took off 5 bases at V and 7 bases at J, with 15 bases between the two ends. Looked up from germline, CDR1 is MNHEY and CDR2 is SMNVEV (reference sequence). The CDR3 has 14 amino acids. CDR3 DNA sequence: TGTGCCAGCAGTACAGGGTGGGTCGGGCAGCCCCAGCATTTT. Its translation is CASSTGWVGQPQHF.

The chain joins TRBV29-1 to TRBJ1-2, with a weak D call TRBD1 (5 bases). This CDR3 comprises 11 residues. From germline, CDR1 is SQVTM and CDR2 ANQGSEA. Trimming removed 4 bases at V and 4 bases at J, with 7 bases between. This CDR3 reads CSVATGYGYTF. CDR3 bases: TGCAGCGTTGCAACAGGCTATGGCTACACCTTC. The complete variable domain, with remaining parts taken from reference TRBV29-1 and TRBJ1-2, reads SAVISQKPSRDICQRGTSLTIQCQVDSQVTMMFWYRQQPGQSLTLIATANQGSEATYESGFVIDKFPISRPNLTFSTLTVSNMSPEDSSIYLCSVATGYGYTFGSGTRLTVV.

The V and J genes are TRBV10-3 and TRBJ1-2, with D perhaps TRBD1 (6 bases). The CDR3 runs 13 residues. The germline CDR1 and CDR2 sequences are ENHRY and SYGVKD. V was pared by 10 bases and J by 8 bases, with 20 bases between. Here the CDR3 reads CASHGTGQGGYTF. In DNA form, the CDR3 reads TGTGCCAGCCATGGCACAGGGCAAGGCGGCTACACCTTC.

The chain uses TRBV7-2 and TRBJ1-1; D is possibly TRBD1 (6 bases). Trimming left V 5 bases short and J 3 bases short, with 13 bases between. CDR1 and CDR2 (germline): SGHTA, FQGNSA. The CDR3 is 14 residues long. The CDR3 here is CASSQGQGHTEAFF. As DNA, the CDR3 is TGTGCCAGCAGCCAGGGGCAGGGACACACTGAAGCTTTCTTT.

As DNA, the CDR3 is TGTGCCAGCAGCTCTCGTAGGACAGGATACTCTGGGGCCAACGTCCTGACTTTC. This gives the protein CASSSRRTGYSGANVLTF. V is TRBV5-6 and J is TRBJ2-6; TRBD1 matches 7 bases. CDR3 length equals 18 residues. CDR1 and CDR2 (germline): SGHDT, YYEEEE. Trimming removed 3 bases from V and 0 bases from J; junction bases left unmatched: 9.

This clone was detected a few times. The chain employs TRBV7-8 and TRBJ2-7; 11 nucleotides line up with TRBD2. The CDR3 runs 15 residues. Germline V gives CDR1 SGHVS, CDR2 FQNEAQ. V was clipped by 5 bases and J by 3 bases; unmatched bases: 6. The CDR3 coding sequence is TGTGCCAGCAGCCCGGGACTAGCGGAGATCTACGAGCAGTACGTC. It encodes CASSPGLAEIYEQYV.

This rearrangement joins TRBV6-5 to TRBJ2-6; no reliable D call. Per germline, CDR1 MNHEY and CDR2 SVGAGI. V shed 8 bases and J shed 1 base, with 12 bases lying between them. The CDR3 covers 15 residues. The CDR3 region is CASSRWVSGANVLTF. The CDR3 coding sequence is TGTGCCAGCTCCCGGTGGGTTTCTGGGGCCAACGTCCTGACTTTC.

The table lists this clone with a count of one. The chain has TRBV7-5 and TRBJ1-1. TRBV7-5 is shown as a pseudogene. This CDR3 has 12 amino acids. DNA of the CDR3: TGTGCCAGAAGCAAAGGCGTGGATGAAGCTTTCTTT. It yields the protein CARSKGVDEAFF.

The rearrangement uses TRBV9 and TRBJ1-1; D uncertain. Per germline, CDR1 SGDLS and CDR2 YYNGEE. This CDR3 contains 14 residues. Trimming removed 4 bases at V and 3 bases at J, with 13 bases between. The DNA of the CDR3 is TGTGCCAGCAGCAGGAGCCAGGCCTACACTGAAGCTTTCTTT. Translation: CASSRSQAYTEAFF.

The chain combines TRBV2 with TRBJ1-1; D perhaps matches TRBD1 (5 bases). CDR3 length equals 14 residues. V lost 6 bases, J lost 1 base, and 12 bases lay in between. The V gene's germline CDR1 is SNHLY and CDR2 FYNNEI. Here the CDR3 DNA reads TGTGCCAGCAGCGCGATAAGGGGGAACACTGAAGCTTTCTTT. This gives the protein CASSAIRGNTEAFF.